These 18 T cell receptor beta chains share one sample of origin, sequenced in a study of blood T cell repertoires in COVID-19. The data were produced by immunoSEQ multiplex PCR, yet TCRdb's version contains in-frame clones alone and is incomplete. The sample yields some 130,000 clones, roughly 84% seen once. Sequenced input: peripheral blood. The receptors here all came from a human donor in a cohort sampled during active COVID-19.

The chain recombines TRBV19 with TRBJ2-5; 8 bases are a match to TRBD1. This CDR3 region has 14 residues. The germline gives CDR1 LNHDA, CDR2 SQIVND (reference sequence). V lost 5 bases to trimming and J lost 3 bases; unmatched junction nucleotides: 5. The CDR3 bases are TGTGCCAGTAGTGAACCGGGACAGGAAGAGACCCAGTACTTC. It codes for CASSEPGQEETQYF.

The CDR3 sequence: CASSLRPSEDYGYTF. The CDR3 DNA reads as TGCGCCAGCAGCCTCCGCCCTAGCGAGGACTATGGCTACACCTTC. The V gene is TRBV4-1, the J gene TRBJ1-2, with D uncertain. Germline V gene sequence: CDR1 MGHRA, CDR2 YSYEKL. The CDR3 contains 15 residues. V was pared by 4 bases and J by 3 bases, with 15 bases between.

The chain joins TRBV30 to TRBJ1-1; unclear D gene. Germline V gene sequence: CDR1 GTSNPN, CDR2 SVGIG (reference sequence). Trimming removed 6 bases at V and 3 bases at J, with 8 bases between. The CDR3 has 11 amino acids. The CDR3 here is CACLTYTEAFF. The CDR3 DNA follows: TGTGCCTGTCTGACTTACACTGAAGCTTTCTTT.

This chain links TRBV24-1 with TRBJ2-5; TRBD1 agrees at 9 bases. The ends lost 3 bases at V and 4 bases at J; junction bases unmatched: 5. CDR1 is KGHDR, CDR2 SFDVKD, per germline. The CDR3 has 15 residues. The CDR3 DNA follows: TGTGCCACCAGTGATAGAACAGGGGGCGCAGAGACCCAGTACTTC. Translating gives CATSDRTGGAETQYF.

This clone has only a few counts. The CDR3 protein is CASSKGAGEYNEQFF. The CDR3 bases are TGTGCCAGTAGTAAAGGAGCGGGGGAATACAATGAGCAGTTCTTC. The rearrangement links TRBV19 to TRBJ2-1, with 8 bases that match TRBD2. The germline CDR1 and CDR2 sequences are LNHDA and SQIVND (reference sequence). This CDR3 has 15 amino acids. V was clipped by 4 bases and J by 4 bases; unmatched bases: 6. Supplemented by reference TRBV19 and TRBJ2-1, the full variable domain reads DGGITQSPKYLFRKEGQNVTLSCEQNLNHDAMYWYRQDPGQGLRLIYYSQIVNDFQKGDIAEGYSVSREKKESFPLTVTSAQKNPTAFYLCASSKGAGEYNEQFFGPGTRLTVL.

The chain is built from TRBV6-1 and TRBJ1-1; D not certain. Trimming removed 3 bases at V and 1 base at J, with 12 bases between. Germline loops: CDR1 MNHNS, CDR2 SASEGT. The CDR3 has 15 amino acids. The CDR3 reads CASSDRSRRNTEAFF. The CDR3 DNA reads as TGTGCCAGCAGTGACCGCAGTCGAAGGAACACTGAAGCTTTCTTT.

CDR3 sequence (DNA): TGCGCCAGCAGCTTGGCCGTGGGCCCCTCCTATGGCTACACCTTC. It is translated as CASSLAVGPSYGYTF. This chain links TRBV5-1 with TRBJ1-2, with D unresolved. Trimming took 0 bases from V and 4 from J, leaving 13 bases between them. The germline V gene has CDR1 SGHRS and CDR2 YFSETQ. The CDR3 is made up of 15 amino acids.

The V call is TRBV6-2 or TRBV6-3, the J call TRBJ1-5; a possible D gene is TRBD1 (5 bases). Germline V gene lookup returns CDR1 MNHEY and CDR2 SVGEGT. Deletions cut 2 bases from V and 6 bases from J, with 11 bases between. This CDR3 has 14 amino acids. CDR3 residues: CASSYGGATQPQHF. The CDR3 coding sequence is TGTGCCAGCAGTTACGGCGGGGCAACTCAGCCCCAGCATTTT.

The V call is TRBV7-2, the J call TRBJ1-1, with D possibly being TRBD1 (5 bases). V was clipped by 1 base and J by 5 bases, with 14 bases between them. This CDR3 spans 15 amino acids. Germline V lookup: CDR1 SGHTA, CDR2 FQGNSA. As DNA, the CDR3 is TGTGCCAGCAGCTTAGTCGGGCCGGGGGTGACTGAAGCTTTCTTT. This codes for CASSLVGPGVTEAFF.

This chain links TRBV2 with TRBJ1-5, with 8 bases fitting TRBD1. Trimming removed 7 bases from V and 3 bases from J; junction bases left unmatched: 5. Looked up from germline, CDR1 is SNHLY and CDR2 is FYNNEI. CDR3 length: 14 residues. The CDR3 protein is CASNTGGPNQPQHF. CDR3 sequence (DNA): TGTGCCAGCAACACAGGGGGGCCCAATCAGCCCCAGCATTTT.

The V gene is TRBV19, the J gene TRBJ1-1; a possible D gene is TRBD1 (5 bases). The CDR3 sequence is 15 residues long. V lost 4 bases, J lost 1 base, and 13 bases lay in between. CDR1 and CDR2 (germline): LNHDA, SQIVND (reference sequence). The CDR3 DNA follows: TGTGCCAGTAGTACTGACCGACAGAGGAACACTGAAGCTTTCTTT. Translated: CASSTDRQRNTEAFF.

This sequence joins TRBV12-5 and TRBJ2-5; D possibly corresponds to TRBD1 (6 bases). This CDR3 spans 14 amino acids. Germline CDR1 LGHNT, CDR2 FRNRAP. Trimming took 6 bases from V and 2 from J, leaving 13 bases between them. The CDR3 region has the DNA TGTGCTAGTGGATCCTCGGGGACACAAGAGACCCAGTACTTC. It is translated as CASGSSGTQETQYF.

The CDR3 region is CASSIGPVGGNQPQHF. DNA for the CDR3: TGTGCCAGTAGTATAGGTCCGGTTGGAGGCAATCAGCCCCAGCATTTT. This rearrangement joins TRBV19 to TRBJ1-5; D uncertain. Germline loops: CDR1 LNHDA, CDR2 SQIVND (reference sequence). The CDR3 has 16 amino acids. The V gene lost 1 base and the J gene lost 2 bases, with 12 bases spanning the gap.

This chain connects TRBV19 to TRBJ1-1, with 7 bases aligning to TRBD1. The CDR3 covers 14 residues. Germline trimming cut 5 bases from V and 4 bases from J; bases unmatched to any gene: 7. Germline V CDR1 and CDR2: LNHDA, SQIVND (reference sequence). The CDR3 DNA reads as TGTGCCAGTAGTGCAGGGGGTCGGGGCACTGAAGCTTTCTTT. This gives the protein CASSAGGRGTEAFF.

As for this clone: Germline and junction disagree at one end, which may indicate a read error. This sample includes further DNA sequences coding for the same CDR3. The V and J genes are TRBV4-1 and TRBJ1-5, with a possible D match to TRBD1 (5 bases). The CDR3 is 15 amino acids. Germline CDR1 reads MGHRA; CDR2 reads YSYEKL. The CDR3 is CASSQGGDYLQPQHF. CDR3 DNA: TGCGCCAGTAGCCAGGGAGGTGACTATTTGCAGCCCCAGCATTTT.

The gene calls are TRBV7-2 and TRBJ2-7, with D possibly TRBD1 on 6 matching bases. This CDR3 is 14 amino acids long. V was trimmed by 2 bases and J by 0 bases, leaving 8 bases between them. Germline lookup yields CDR1 SGHTA and CDR2 FQGNSA. The CDR3: CASSLTGTSYEQYF. In nucleotides, the CDR3 is TGTGCCAGCAGCTTAACAGGGACCTCCTACGAGCAGTACTTC.

The rearrangement joins TRBV6-5 to TRBJ2-1; TRBD2 aligns across 11 bases. The V gene end was trimmed by 4 bases and the J gene end by 5 bases; junction bases not matched to a gene: 4. This CDR3 is built from 15 residues. CDR1 and CDR2 (germline): MNHEY, SVGAGI. The DNA for the CDR3 is TGTGCCAGCAGTTCGCTAGCGGGGGGTAACAATGAGCAGTTCTTC. Its translation: CASSSLAGGNNEQFF.

The V gene is TRBV6-6, the J gene TRBJ2-1; D possibly corresponds to TRBD1 (6 bases). Germline CDR1 and CDR2: MNHNY and SVGAGI (reference sequence). V was pared by 1 base and J by 9 bases, with 10 bases between. CDR3 size: 13 residues. CDR3 residues: CASSYYRAGEQFF. The DNA of the CDR3 is TGTGCCAGCAGTTACTACAGGGCGGGTGAGCAGTTCTTC.